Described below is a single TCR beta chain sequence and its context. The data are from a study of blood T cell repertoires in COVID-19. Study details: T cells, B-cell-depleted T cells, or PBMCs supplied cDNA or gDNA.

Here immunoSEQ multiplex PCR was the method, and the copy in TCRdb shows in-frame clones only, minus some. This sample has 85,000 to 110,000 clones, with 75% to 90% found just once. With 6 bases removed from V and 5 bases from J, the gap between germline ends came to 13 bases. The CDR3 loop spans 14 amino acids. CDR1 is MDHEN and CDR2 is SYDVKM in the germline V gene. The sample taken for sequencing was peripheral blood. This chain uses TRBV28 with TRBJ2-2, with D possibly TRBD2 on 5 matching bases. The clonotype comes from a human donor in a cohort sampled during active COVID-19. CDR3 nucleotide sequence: TGTGCCAGCAGCCCCGCCCTAGCTACCGGGGAGCTGTTTTTT. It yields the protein CASSPALATGELFF.